This paragraph reports one T cell receptor (beta chain). The antigen remains unidentified. Other DNA sequences of this sample code for an identical CDR3. Sequencing was at deep level. Each sorted subset replicate got 200 ng genomic DNA, tens of thousands of genomes. Libraries were prepared by immunoSEQ multiplex PCR; TCRdb keeps only in-frame clonotypes and omits some of them. This sample carries 2,500,000 or so clones, more than 85% of them seen once, and the ten largest clones take 0.36%. Germline V lookup: CDR1 SGHDN, CDR2 FVKESK. V lost 1 base, J lost 3 bases, and 3 bases stayed unmatched. This CDR3 is 16 amino acids long. This sample stems from a study of shared clonotypes between healthy human individuals. Study-wide results and caveats: Though the depth was large, rarefaction showed that sorted-subset sequencing was incomplete. Shared clonotypes: about 4.6% naive CD4, roughly 3.8% naive CD8, about 2.5% memory CD4, approximately 0.37% memory CD8.

V gene TRBV14 combines with J gene TRBJ2-1; 10 nucleotides agree with TRBD2. The specimen was naive CD4+ T cells from PBMCs. Subset indicated: CD45RA+ positively selected. This sequence originates from a man aged 18 to 29 in good health. Some clones in this sample may be carry-over from other donors' samples. CDR3 coding DNA: TGTGCCAGCAGCCAAGTTGGACTAGCGGTCTACAATGAGCAGTTCTTC. Translated: CASSQVGLAVYNEQFF. The whole variable domain, filled in from reference TRBV14 and TRBJ2-1, reads EAGVTQFPSHSVIEKGQTVTLRCDPISGHDNLYWYRRVMGKEIKFLLHFVKESKQDESGMPNNRFLAERTGGTYSTLKVQPAELEDSGVYFCASSQVGLAVYNEQFFGPGTRLTVL.